Below are 30 T cell receptor beta chains sequenced from a single sample in a study of glioma-infiltrating T cells. Using RNA template, CDR3s of TCR alpha and beta were amplified with iRepertoire arm-PCR. TCRdb reprocessed the multiplex PCR reads via MiXCR and lists one record per CDR3 protein. The sample consists of 110,000 or so distinct CDR3 sequences, about 25% of them appearing once. Specimen: glioma tissue, nonneoplastic brain tissue, or PBMCs (not recorded which). These receptors were collected from a human donor with low-grade glioma or glioblastoma, undergoing nonglioma brain surgery, or in good health (not recorded which).

Ten or more counts support this clonotype. The chain uses TRBV15 and TRBJ2-7; TRBD1 matches at 9 bases. V was clipped by 8 bases and J by 3 bases; unmatched bases: 14. This CDR3 has 16 amino acids. Germline-derived CDR1 and CDR2 are LNHNV and YYDKDF (reference sequence). The CDR3 sequence: CATEGLGQGPGYEQYF. CDR3 bases: TGTGCCACCGAGGGTCTGGGACAGGGCCCGGGCTACGAGCAGTACTTC.

A remark on this clonotype: A clone one base away is much larger, so this may be a read error. The rearrangement joins TRBV6-5 to TRBJ2-5; 9 nucleotides line up with TRBD1. The length of the CDR3 is 18 residues. V gave up 1 base and J gave up 3 bases; unmatched junction bases: 12. Germline V CDR1 and CDR2: MNHEY, SVGAGI. CDR3 sequence (DNA): TGTGCCAGCAGTTACTTCTGCCGGGACAGGGAAACCGAAGAGACCCAGTACTTC. It yields the protein CASSYFCRDRETEETQYF.

This clonotype came up a few times. The chain couples TRBV5-1 to TRBJ2-7, with TRBD2 identical over 10 bases. This CDR3 has 14 amino acids. V gave up 4 bases and J gave up 6 bases; unmatched junction bases: 7. Germline assignment: CDR1 SGHRS and CDR2 YFSETQ. The CDR3 region is CASSTASGSVEQYF. CDR3 nucleotide sequence: TGCGCCAGCAGCACAGCTAGCGGGAGTGTCGAGCAGTACTTC.

This clonotype was picked up a small number of times. The chain combines TRBV9 with TRBJ2-3; TRBD2 matches at 13 bases. J gave up 2 bases and V 4 bases, and 10 bases lay outside the gene matches. CDR3 length equals 18 residues. From germline, CDR1 is SGDLS and CDR2 YYNGEE. DNA of the CDR3: TGTGCCAGCAGCTCACTAGCGGGGGGGCCGAAAAACACAGATACGCAGTATTTT. Its protein is CASSSLAGGPKNTDTQYF.

This clonotype was counted many times. This chain links TRBV4-1 with TRBJ1-1; D unclear. This CDR3 is built from 11 residues. Germline assignment: CDR1 MGHRA and CDR2 YSYEKL. The germline V and J ends were trimmed by 6 bases and 0 bases, with 2 bases remaining between them. The CDR3 spells CASSMNTEAFF. CDR3 nucleotide sequence: TGCGCCAGCAGTATGAACACTGAAGCTTTCTTT.

A word on this clonotype: A much larger clone differs from this one at a single base, so this may be a read error. The CDR3 does not close with the conserved phenylalanine or tryptophan, likely indicating a read error. The chain couples TRBV24-1 to TRBJ2-7; 8 nucleotides match TRBD1. Germline CDR1 and CDR2: KGHDR and SFDVKD. V lost 9 bases to trimming and J lost 7 bases; unmatched junction nucleotides: 7. The CDR3 runs 12 residues. The DNA of the CDR3 is TGTGCCACCTCCACAGGGGGTCGAGAGCAGTACTCC. Its translation is CATSTGGREQYS.

This clonotype has ten or more counts. The V and J genes are TRBV11-1 and TRBJ2-1; D remains unclear. The germline CDR1 and CDR2 sequences are SGHAT and FQDESV (reference sequence). This CDR3 has 17 amino acids. Trimming removed 2 bases at V and 0 bases at J, with 14 bases between. CDR3 region: CASSLITLQYSYNEQFF. The DNA for the CDR3 is TGTGCCAGCAGCTTAATTACACTACAATACTCCTACAATGAGCAGTTCTTC.

The chain uses TRBV29-1 and TRBJ2-3, with a weak D call TRBD2 (5 bases). This CDR3 contains 13 residues. With 3 bases removed from V and 1 base from J, the gap between germline ends came to 8 bases. Germline V gene sequence: CDR1 SQVTM, CDR2 ANQGSEA. The CDR3 loop reads CSVDSGGTDTQYF. The CDR3 coding sequence is TGCAGCGTTGATTCCGGGGGCACAGATACGCAGTATTTT.

This clonotype showed up many times. This chain joins TRBV7-9 and TRBJ1-5; D is undetermined. The CDR3 extends over 15 amino acids. Germline-derived CDR1 and CDR2 are SEHNR and FQNEAQ (reference sequence). Trimming cost V 4 bases and J 2 bases, with 12 bases left between them. The chain's CDR3 is CASSYVGFGNQPQHF. As DNA, the CDR3 is TGTGCCAGCAGCTACGTCGGTTTTGGCAATCAGCCCCAGCATTTT.

The chain uses TRBV29-1 and TRBJ2-5, with D possibly matching TRBD2 (5 bases). V lost 7 bases to trimming and J lost 2 bases, with 17 bases between them. Germline V gene lookup returns CDR1 SQVTM and CDR2 ANQGSEA. This CDR3 comprises 14 residues. The CDR3 coding sequence is TGCAGCGCTGTGCCGGACTCAAGTCAAGAGACCCAGTACTTC. This gives the protein CSAVPDSSQETQYF.

This clonotype was detected many times. The CDR3 DNA sequence: TGTGCCAGCAGTATTTCGGGACAGCAGTTCACTAACTATGGCTACACCTTC. This encodes CASSISGQQFTNYGYTF. The chain employs TRBV6-1 and TRBJ1-2, with TRBD1 identical over 7 bases. This CDR3 is built from 17 residues. Germline V gives CDR1 MNHNS, CDR2 SASEGT. The junction had 12 bases not matched to a gene; V was cut back by 5 bases and J by 0 bases.

Many counts were recorded for this clonotype. The V gene is TRBV2, the J gene TRBJ2-7; possible D gene TRBD1, 8 bases. The V gene lost 6 bases and the J gene lost 3 bases, with 21 bases spanning the gap. CDR3 length: 16 amino acids. Germline V gene data show CDR1 as SNHLY and CDR2 as FYNNEI. The CDR3 region has the DNA TGTGCCAGCAGAGGACAGGGTAAGGCGGGGGTCTACGAGCAGTACTTC. It encodes CASRGQGKAGVYEQYF.

The sample holds a few counts of this clonotype. The CDR3 coding sequence is TGCGCCAGCAGCCAAGGCGGGGTGATCTACAATGAGCAGTTCTTC. Protein: CASSQGGVIYNEQFF. The genes are TRBV4-1 and TRBJ2-1, with a tentative D call TRBD2 (6 bases). This CDR3 region has 15 residues. V shed 1 base and J shed 3 bases, with 10 bases lying between them. Germline lookup yields CDR1 MGHRA and CDR2 YSYEKL.

Many counts were recorded for this clonotype. This rearrangement joins TRBV2 to TRBJ1-2; 9 positions match TRBD1. Germline V gene data show CDR1 as SNHLY and CDR2 as FYNNEI. This CDR3 spans 13 amino acids. V lost 7 bases to trimming and J lost 7 bases; unmatched junction nucleotides: 7. The CDR3 DNA reads TGTGCCAGCACCCGGGACAGGGCTTTTGGCTACACCTTC. This encodes CASTRDRAFGYTF.

This clonotype came up many times. V gene TRBV4-1 combines with J gene TRBJ2-7, with 11 positions matching TRBD2. CDR3 size: 17 residues. Germline values: CDR1 MGHRA, CDR2 YSYEKL. Trimming cost V 1 base and J 7 bases; bases outside gene matches: 12. The CDR3 here is CASSQVGGLAGGREQYF. CDR3 DNA: TGCGCCAGCAGCCAAGTGGGAGGGCTAGCGGGAGGAAGGGAGCAGTACTTC.

This clonotype was counted at least ten times. The genes are TRBV4-3 and TRBJ2-7; possibly TRBD1 or TRBD2 for D (6 bases each). Trimming stripped 1 base from V and 6 bases from J, with 13 bases between. The CDR3 has 14 residues. Germline loops: CDR1 LGHNA, CDR2 YSLEER. The CDR3 loop is CASSQGGARGEQYF. CDR3 DNA: TGCGCCAGCAGCCAAGGGGGGGCGCGGGGCGAGCAGTACTTC.

This clonotype was observed a few times. This chain links TRBV2 with TRBJ1-1, with 7 bases that match TRBD1. V was pared by 2 bases and J by 8 bases, with 2 bases of the junction left unmatched. The CDR3 spans 12 residues. Germline loops: CDR1 SNHLY, CDR2 FYNNEI. The CDR3 DNA reads TGTGCCAGCAGTGAACCCAGGGGGGAAGCTTTCTTT. This encodes CASSEPRGEAFF. Drawing the rest from reference TRBV2 and TRBJ1-1, the complete variable domain is EPEVTQTPSHQVTQMGQEVILRCVPISNHLYFYWYRQILGQKVEFLVSFYNNEISEKSEIFDDQFSVERPDGSNFTLKIRSTKLEDSAMYFCASSEPRGEAFFGQGTRLTVV.

This clonotype was seen many times. This chain uses TRBV27 with TRBJ1-1; D gene unclear. V was trimmed by 5 bases and J by 4 bases, leaving 20 bases between them. The germline gives CDR1 MNHEY, CDR2 SMNVEV (reference sequence). The length of the CDR3 is 16 residues. CDR3 loop: CASSPIFRGSPTEAFF. The CDR3 coding sequence is TGTGCCAGCAGTCCGATCTTCCGAGGGTCGCCCACTGAAGCTTTCTTT.

This clonotype was seen only a few times. This chain links TRBV30 with TRBJ2-7; D perhaps matches TRBD1 (6 bases). Trimming took off 2 bases at V and 7 bases at J, with 9 bases between the two ends. The germline V gene has CDR1 GTSNPN and CDR2 SVGIG (reference sequence). This CDR3 contains 11 residues. The CDR3 DNA reads TGTGCCTGGAGTTGGGACATTGAGCAGTACTTC. Residues: CAWSWDIEQYF.

This clonotype was observed many times. The chain uses TRBV7-9 and TRBJ2-7; 10 bases agree with TRBD1. Trimming took 1 base from V and 1 from J; bases not matched to a gene: 4. The V gene's germline CDR1 is SEHNR and CDR2 FQNEAQ (reference sequence). This CDR3 spans 16 amino acids. The CDR3 here is CASSLVWTGGSYEQYF. In nucleotides, the CDR3 is TGTGCCAGCAGCTTAGTTTGGACAGGGGGTTCCTACGAGCAGTACTTC.

There are a few counts of this clonotype. V and J are TRBV30 and TRBJ1-5, with 8 positions matching TRBD1. There are 16 residues in the CDR3. The J segment lost 0 bases and the V segment lost 0 bases, leaving 4 bases of the junction unmatched. Germline V gene data show CDR1 as GTSNPN and CDR2 as SVGIG (reference sequence). The CDR3 nucleotides read TGTGCCTGGAGTGTAAGGACAGGGCGTAGCAATCAGCCCCAGCATTTT. Protein sequence: CAWSVRTGRSNQPQHF. The entire variable domain, with the rest obtained from reference TRBV30 and TRBJ1-5, is as follows: SQTIHQWPATLVQPVGSPLSLECTVEGTSNPNLYWYRQAAGRGLQLLFYSVGIGQISSEVPQNLSASRPQDRQFILSSKKLLLSDSGFYLCAWSVRTGRSNQPQHFGDGTRLSIL.

At least ten counts were recorded for this clonotype. This rearrangement joins TRBV7-9 to TRBJ2-4, with 11 bases identical to TRBD2. V trimming: 5 bases; J trimming: 6 bases; junction bases outside the gene matches: 12. CDR3 length equals 17 residues. CDR1 SEHNR and CDR2 FQNEAQ come from the germline V gene (reference sequence). The CDR3 spells CASSPRTSGLLGNIQYF. The CDR3 DNA reads TGTGCCAGCAGCCCCCGGACTAGCGGGCTGTTAGGAAACATTCAGTACTTC.

This clonotype was detected only once. This may arise from a read error, as a much more abundant clone is one base away. The rearrangement links TRBV14 to TRBJ1-2; no definite D call. CDR1 SGHDN and CDR2 FVKESK come from the germline V gene. This CDR3 has 14 residues. CDR3: CASSQGYPLNGNTF. The CDR3 DNA is TGTGCCAGCAGCCAAGGATACCCCCTCAATGGCAACACCTTC.

This clonotype was seen ten or more times. This rearrangement joins TRBV5-4 to TRBJ2-7; possibly TRBD2 for D (6 bases). Germline values: CDR1 SGHNT, CDR2 YYREEE (reference sequence). Trimming left V 5 bases short and J 3 bases short, with 18 bases between. The CDR3 runs 15 residues. The CDR3 loop reads CASSPNLASLYEQYF. As DNA, the CDR3 is TGTGCCAGCAGTCCTAATCTAGCGAGCCTCTACGAGCAGTACTTC.

As to this clonotype: Given a much more abundant clone one base away, this may be a read error. The rearrangement uses TRBV12-3 or TRBV12-4 and TRBJ2-3; 11 bases match TRBD2. The CDR3 extends over 16 amino acids. CDR3 loop: CASSPRLAGYTDTKYF. CDR3 DNA sequence: TGTGCCAGCAGTCCTAGACTAGCGGGATACACAGATACGAAGTATTTT.

Remarks on this clonotype: A much larger clone sits a single nucleotide away, making a read error possible. The chain couples TRBV11-1 to TRBJ1-2, with D hard to call. Per the germline V gene, CDR1 is SGHAT and CDR2 is FQDESV (reference sequence). The CDR3 loop spans 12 amino acids. The CDR3 coding sequence is TGTGCCAGCAGCAACGGTCTCTATGGCTACGCCTTC. It yields the protein CASSNGLYGYAF.

This clonotype is a singleton in its sample. A read error is possible here, since a much larger clone lies one base away. The chain has TRBV4-1 and TRBJ1-5, with a possible D match to TRBD1 (6 bases). CDR1 is MGHRA and CDR2 is YSYEKL in the germline V gene. CDR3 length equals 18 residues. CDR3 in amino acids: CASSQDWGRGKGNQPQNF. The CDR3 region has the DNA TGCGCCAGCAGCCAAGATTGGGGCAGGGGTAAGGGCAATCAGCCCCAGAATTTT.

This clonotype was counted at least ten times. The rearrangement joins TRBV6-2 or TRBV6-3 to TRBJ2-2; 7 nucleotides align to TRBD1. The CDR3 extends over 14 amino acids. Looked up from germline, CDR1 is MNHEY and CDR2 is SVGEGT. With V trimmed by 11 bases and J by 3 bases, 9 bases remained unmatched. DNA of the CDR3: TGTGCCTCTTTCCGGGACAGTTACACCGGGGAGCTGTTTTTT. As protein: CASFRDSYTGELFF.

This clonotype was seen only a few times. This chain connects TRBV12-3 or TRBV12-4 to TRBJ2-3, with TRBD2 matching 7 bases. The CDR3 is made up of 15 amino acids. J lost 3 bases, V lost 6 bases, and 9 bases had no gene match. The CDR3 nucleotides read TGTGCCAGCAGCCAGACTAGCATGGGAACAGATACGCAGTATTTT. Protein sequence: CASSQTSMGTDTQYF.

The chain links TRBV12-3 or TRBV12-4 to TRBJ2-7; D unclear. This CDR3 has 13 amino acids. V lost 3 bases to trimming and J lost 1 base, with 7 bases between them. As DNA, the CDR3 is TGTGCCAGCAGTTTGCTAGTTTCCTACGAGCAGTACTTC. Its translation is CASSLLVSYEQYF.